Below, 12 T cell receptor beta chains from the same sample are listed, as sequenced in a study of regulatory T cells in long-lasting Graves disease. The time point denotes: newly diagnosed GD, antithyroid drugs for less than 3 months. RNA extracted from PBMCs served as the sequencing template. Assembly of TCR beta libraries relied on iRepertoire HTBI primers together with Arm-PCR of CDR3 regions. Using its own MiXCR run on the multiplex PCR reads, TCRdb lists one record per CDR3 protein. The data hold 250,000 to 400,000 distinct CDR3 sequences, with 18% observed a single time. The sequencing used peripheral blood mononuclear cells (PBMCs), collected at new diagnosis, from a patient treated with antithyroid drugs. The receptors come from a female donor with Graves disease.

This clonotype was observed at least ten times. The J gene is TRBJ1-5, the V gene TRBV7-9; D not resolved. The germline V gene has CDR1 SEHNR and CDR2 FQNEAQ (reference sequence). This CDR3 spans 13 amino acids. V was pared by 4 bases and J by 3 bases, with 7 bases between. The CDR3 region has the DNA TGTGCCAGCAGCTGGGCAGACAATCAGCCCCAGCATTTT. This sequence encodes CASSWADNQPQHF.

This clonotype was picked up many times. The chain couples TRBV20-1 to TRBJ1-5; no clear D gene. CDR3 length equals 15 residues. V was pared by 0 bases and J by 0 bases, with 9 bases between. The germline V gene has CDR1 DFQATT and CDR2 SNEGSKA (reference sequence). CDR3 DNA: TGCAGTGCTAGAGATCAGCGGGATAGCAATCAGCCCCAGCATTTT. It yields the protein CSARDQRDSNQPQHF.

This clonotype has at least ten counts. This chain joins TRBV7-6 and TRBJ2-3; a possible D gene is TRBD2 (6 bases). Trimming left V 6 bases short and J 7 bases short, with 20 bases between. CDR3 length equals 15 residues. The germline V gene encodes CDR1 SGHVS and CDR2 FNYEAQ. Written as DNA, the CDR3 is TGTGCCAGCAGTCAGCGACCAGGCCGGGAGTATACGCAGTATTTT. Its translation is CASSQRPGREYTQYF.

In this sample, this clonotype turned up a few times. The rearrangement uses TRBV7-9 and TRBJ2-2, with D unclear. Per the germline V gene, CDR1 is SEHNR and CDR2 is FQNEAQ (reference sequence). This CDR3 is 16 amino acids long. V lost 5 bases and J lost 1, with 14 bases in between. The CDR3 here is CASSPTPEVNTGELFF. CDR3 sequence (DNA): TGTGCCAGCAGCCCGACGCCTGAGGTGAACACCGGGGAGCTGTTTTTT. Drawing the rest from reference TRBV7-9 and TRBJ2-2, the complete variable domain is DTGVSQNPRHKITKRGQNVTFRCDPISEHNRLYWYRQTLGQGPEFLTYFQNEAQLEKSRLLSDRFSAERPKGSFSTLEIQRTEQGDSAMYLCASSPTPEVNTGELFFGEGSRLTVL.

This clonotype was detected ten times or more. The chain links TRBV10-3 to TRBJ2-2; possibly TRBD1 for D (6 bases). This CDR3 is 13 amino acids long. The germline V gene encodes CDR1 ENHRY and CDR2 SYGVKD. V was cut by 9 bases and J by 4 bases, with 12 bases left in between. DNA of the CDR3: TGTGCCATGGACGAAGGGGGCACCGGGGAGCTGTTTTTT. Protein: CAMDEGGTGELFF.

The V and J genes are TRBV5-4 and TRBJ1-4; 7 nucleotides line up with TRBD1. V trimming: 4 bases; J trimming: 5 bases; junction bases outside the gene matches: 8. This CDR3 contains 15 residues. Germline V CDR1 and CDR2: SGHNT, YYREEE (reference sequence). The CDR3 is CASSRAGTVNEKLFF. The DNA of the CDR3 is TGTGCCAGCAGCCGCGCCGGGACAGTGAATGAAAAACTGTTTTTT.

This clonotype was seen at least ten times. This sequence joins TRBV2 and TRBJ1-3; 7 nucleotides match TRBD1. Germline loops: CDR1 SNHLY, CDR2 FYNNEI. V gave up 6 bases and J gave up 8 bases; unmatched junction bases: 10. CDR3 size: 14 residues. The CDR3 is CASSATGVGDTIYF. The CDR3 bases are TGTGCCAGCAGCGCCACAGGGGTTGGGGACACCATATATTTT.

This clonotype appeared many times. The CDR3 loop is CASGLYYPEDEQYF. In DNA, the CDR3 is TGTGCTAGTGGTTTGTACTACCCCGAGGACGAGCAGTACTTC. V usage is TRBV12-5 and J usage is TRBJ2-7, with unresolved D. V was pared by 2 bases and J by 5 bases, with 13 bases between. The germline CDR1 and CDR2 sequences are LGHNT and FRNRAP. CDR3 size: 14 residues.

This clonotype was recorded a few times. The chain uses TRBV30 and TRBJ2-7, with D perhaps matching TRBD1 (5 bases). This CDR3 spans 12 amino acids. Germline CDR1 reads GTSNPN; CDR2 reads SVGIG (reference sequence). V was trimmed by 0 bases and J by 5 bases, leaving 8 bases between them. As DNA, the CDR3 is TGTGCCTGGAGTGTAGAAGGGGACGAGCAGTACTTC. This translates into CAWSVEGDEQYF.

This clonotype was observed at least ten times. V gene TRBV30 combines with J gene TRBJ2-1; TRBD2 agrees at 9 bases. CDR1 is GTSNPN and CDR2 is SVGIG in the germline V gene (reference sequence). The CDR3 runs 15 residues. With 0 bases clipped from V and 4 bases from J, the junction kept 4 bases outside the gene matches. CDR3 sequence (DNA): TGTGCCTGGAGTGTACTCGCGGGAGGGTACAATGAGCAGTTCTTC. Translating it yields CAWSVLAGGYNEQFF.

On this clonotype: This likely traces to a read error, being one base from a far larger clone. The chain carries TRBV13 and TRBJ2-3, with no clear D. Germline V gene sequence: CDR1 PRHDT, CDR2 FYEKMQ (reference sequence). This CDR3 region has 12 residues. The CDR3 nucleotides are TGTGCCAGCAGCACCCCCACAGATGCGCAGTATTTT. It encodes CASSTPTDAQYF.

This clonotype was seen ten or more times. The rearrangement joins TRBV12-3 or TRBV12-4 to TRBJ1-2; 12 bases match TRBD1. The V segment lost 6 bases and the J segment 7 bases; nucleotides outside the gene matches: 12. This CDR3 region has 16 residues. The CDR3 DNA sequence: TGTGCCAGCAGCCTCACTACCGGGACAGGGGGCTCTGGCTACACCTTC. Translation: CASSLTTGTGGSGYTF.